The 10 T cell receptor beta chains presented below share a single source sample, sequenced in a study of PD-1 blockade in mismatch repair-deficient tumors. TCRdb's table, derived via immunoSEQ multiplex PCR, lists solely in-frame clones and lacks some. The data contain about 79,000 clones, around 80% of them singletons. Sequencing used peripheral blood, obtained 44 weeks after starting pembrolizumab. The origin of the receptors is an adult with mismatch repair-deficient cancer.

The V call is TRBV12-5, the J call TRBJ2-1; 10 bases fit TRBD2. V shed 6 bases and J 4 bases; nucleotides not matched to a gene: 9. Germline V gene sequence: CDR1 LGHNT, CDR2 FRNRAP. The CDR3 loop spans 16 amino acids. CDR3 sequence (DNA): TGTGCTAGTGGCCGGCTGACTAGCGGGTATTACAATGAGCAGTTCTTC. Encoded protein: CASGRLTSGYYNEQFF.

This clone was detected only a few times. The J gene is TRBJ2-7, the V gene TRBV9; D is unclear. The CDR3 is made up of 14 amino acids. The V and J ends lost 0 bases and 0 bases respectively, with 7 bases between them. CDR1 is SGDLS, CDR2 YYNGEE, per germline. CDR3 in amino acids: CASSVGGLSYEQYF. The CDR3 nucleotides are TGTGCCAGCAGCGTAGGGGGTCTCTCCTACGAGCAGTACTTC.

This clone was seen once. The V and J genes are TRBV19 and TRBJ2-1; 10 bases fit TRBD2. The CDR3 runs to 16 residues. V was pared by 3 bases and J by 4 bases, with 6 bases of the junction left unmatched. Germline V gives CDR1 LNHDA, CDR2 SQIVND (reference sequence). The CDR3: CASSISSGSRYNEQFF. The DNA for the CDR3 is TGTGCCAGTAGTATCTCTAGCGGGAGTCGTTACAATGAGCAGTTCTTC.

This chain uses TRBV6-6 with TRBJ2-2; D possibly corresponds to TRBD2 (5 bases). Germline CDR1 is MNHNY and CDR2 is SVGAGI (reference sequence). This CDR3 is built from 13 residues. Trimming pared 5 bases from V and 6 bases from J, leaving 10 bases between. Here the CDR3 reads CASSTQRSGELFF. The CDR3 DNA is TGTGCCAGCAGTACCCAGCGGTCCGGGGAGCTGTTTTTT.

V and J are TRBV28 and TRBJ1-4; no firm D call. Trimming pared 3 bases from V and 7 bases from J, leaving 15 bases between. Germline assignment: CDR1 MDHEN and CDR2 SYDVKM. There are 15 residues in the CDR3. Here the CDR3 DNA reads TGTGCCAGCAGTTTCGAGGAATCGGGCGGTGAAAAACTGTTTTTT. It encodes CASSFEESGGEKLFF. Using reference TRBV28 and TRBJ1-4 for the parts outside the CDR3, the full variable domain is DVKVTQSSRYLVKRTGEKVFLECVQDMDHENMFWYRQDPGLGLRLIYFSYDVKMKEKGDIPEGYSVSREKKERFSLILESASTNQTSMYLCASSFEESGGEKLFFGSGTQLSVL.

This chain links TRBV7-9 with TRBJ1-2; D gene uncertain. The CDR3 covers 15 residues. The V gene lost 1 base and the J gene lost 6 bases, with 15 bases spanning the gap. Germline V gene data show CDR1 as SEHNR and CDR2 as FQNEAQ (reference sequence). CDR3 bases: TGTGCCAGCAGCTTAGAGGCGCCCCGATACGATGGCTACACCTTC. The encoded protein is CASSLEAPRYDGYTF.

This rearrangement joins TRBV28 to TRBJ2-7; the match to TRBD1 covers 8 bases. Germline loops: CDR1 MDHEN, CDR2 SYDVKM. There are 13 residues in the CDR3. The V segment lost 6 bases and the J segment 5 bases; nucleotides outside the gene matches: 6. CDR3 loop: CASRWTGKDEQYF. CDR3 DNA sequence: TGTGCCAGCAGGTGGACAGGGAAGGACGAGCAGTACTTC.

The rearrangement links TRBV11-2 to TRBJ2-5; D is perhaps TRBD1 (8 bases). The CDR3 loop spans 14 amino acids. V was pared by 5 bases and J by 7 bases, with 17 bases between. CDR1 is SGHAT and CDR2 is FQNNGV in the germline V gene. The chain's CDR3 is CASSRGGDRTTQYF. CDR3 sequence (DNA): TGTGCCAGCAGCCGAGGGGGGGACAGGACGACCCAGTACTTC.

V and J are TRBV5-4 and TRBJ1-1; D may be TRBD1 (6 bases). CDR1 and CDR2 from the germline V gene are SGHNT and YYREEE (reference sequence). The CDR3 has 15 amino acids. The ends were cut back, 0 bases at V and 4 bases at J, with 13 bases in the middle. The CDR3, as DNA: TGTGCCAGCAGCTTGGGCAGGGGCGAGATCACTGAAGCTTTCTTT. Protein product: CASSLGRGEITEAFF.

The V and J genes are TRBV30 and TRBJ2-5; the D gene is possibly TRBD2 (5 bases). Germline values: CDR1 GTSNPN, CDR2 SVGIG (reference sequence). V shed 2 bases and J shed 2 bases, with 15 bases lying between them. The CDR3 loop spans 15 amino acids. The CDR3 protein is CAWSPFGLLQETQYF. The DNA of the CDR3 is TGTGCCTGGAGTCCATTTGGACTGTTACAAGAGACCCAGTACTTC.